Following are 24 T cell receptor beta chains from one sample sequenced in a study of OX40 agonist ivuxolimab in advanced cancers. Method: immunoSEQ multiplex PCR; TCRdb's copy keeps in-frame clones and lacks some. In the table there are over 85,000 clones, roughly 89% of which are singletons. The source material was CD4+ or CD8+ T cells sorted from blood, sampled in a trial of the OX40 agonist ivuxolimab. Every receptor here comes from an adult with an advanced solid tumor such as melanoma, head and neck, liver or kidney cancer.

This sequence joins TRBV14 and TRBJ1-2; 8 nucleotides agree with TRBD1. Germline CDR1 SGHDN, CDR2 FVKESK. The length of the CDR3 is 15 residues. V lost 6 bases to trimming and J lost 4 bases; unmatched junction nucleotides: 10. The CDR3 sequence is CASSTQGARAYGYTF. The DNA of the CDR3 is TGTGCCAGCAGTACTCAGGGGGCGCGGGCCTATGGCTACACCTTC. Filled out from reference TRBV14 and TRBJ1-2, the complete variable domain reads EAGVTQFPSHSVIEKGQTVTLRCDPISGHDNLYWYRRVMGKEIKFLLHFVKESKQDESGMPNNRFLAERTGGTYSTLKVQPAELEDSGVYFCASSTQGARAYGYTFGSGTRLTVV.

CDR3 region: CASSAGGDNTEAFF. CDR3 coding DNA: TGTGCCAGCAGTGCCGGCGGCGATAACACTGAAGCTTTCTTT. This chain joins TRBV6-4 and TRBJ1-1; D is unresolved. The CDR3 spans 14 residues. The germline V gene encodes CDR1 MRHNA and CDR2 SNTAGT. V shed 4 bases and J shed 2 bases, with 11 bases lying between them.

CDR3 nucleotide sequence: TGTGCCAGCAGCTGGGGCCAAGCGGGAGGTCTGACCCAGTACTTC. This translates into CASSWGQAGGLTQYF. The J gene is TRBJ2-5, the V gene TRBV5-6; 9 bases match TRBD2. Unmatched junction bases numbered 10, after V lost 3 bases and J lost 7 bases. Germline V gene lookup returns CDR1 SGHDT and CDR2 YYEEEE. The CDR3 length is 15 residues. The variable domain in full, with the rest retrieved from reference TRBV5-6 and TRBJ2-5, is DAGVTQSPTHLIKTRGQQVTLRCSPKSGHDTVSWYQQALGQGPQFIFQYYEEEERQRGNFPDRFSGHQFPNYSSELNVNALLLGDSALYLCASSWGQAGGLTQYFGPGTRLLVL.

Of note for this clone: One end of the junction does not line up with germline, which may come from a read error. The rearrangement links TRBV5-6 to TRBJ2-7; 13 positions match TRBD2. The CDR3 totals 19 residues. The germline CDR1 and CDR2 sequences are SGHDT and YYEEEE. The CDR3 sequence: CASNLVGLAGEGGLYEQYF. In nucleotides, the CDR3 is TGTGCCAGCAACTTGGTCGGACTAGCGGGAGAAGGTGGCCTCTACGAGCAGTACTTC.

This chain's CDR3 is CASSLQQSPPEDTQYF. The CDR3 DNA reads as TGTGCCAGCAGCTTACAACAGTCTCCTCCCGAAGATACGCAGTATTTT. The chain uses TRBV11-1 and TRBJ2-3; D is undetermined. The CDR3 has 16 amino acids. V gave up 2 bases and J gave up 5 bases, with 17 bases separating them. CDR1 and CDR2 from the germline V gene are SGHAT and FQDESV (reference sequence).

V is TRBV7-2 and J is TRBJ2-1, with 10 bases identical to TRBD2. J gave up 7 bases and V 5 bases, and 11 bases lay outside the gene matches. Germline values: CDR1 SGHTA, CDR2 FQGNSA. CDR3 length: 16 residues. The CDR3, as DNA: TGTGCCAGCAGCCCCGGAGGGCTAGCGGGAGTAAATGAGCAGTTCTTC. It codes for CASSPGGLAGVNEQFF.

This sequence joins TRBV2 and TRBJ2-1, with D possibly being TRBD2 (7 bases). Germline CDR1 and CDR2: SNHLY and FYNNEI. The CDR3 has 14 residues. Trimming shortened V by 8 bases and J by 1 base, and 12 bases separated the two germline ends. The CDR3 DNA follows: TGTGCCAGCGGGGGGGCTCCGTCCTACAATGAGCAGTTCTTC. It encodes CASGGAPSYNEQFF.

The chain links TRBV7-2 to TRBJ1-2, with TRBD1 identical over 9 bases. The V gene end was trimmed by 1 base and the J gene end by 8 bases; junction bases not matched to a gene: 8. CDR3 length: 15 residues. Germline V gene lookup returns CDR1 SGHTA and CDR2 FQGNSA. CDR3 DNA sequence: TGTGCCAGCAGCTTAGGGGGACAGGGACCGGAGGGCTACACCTTC. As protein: CASSLGGQGPEGYTF. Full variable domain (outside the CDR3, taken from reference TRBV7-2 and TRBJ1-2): GAGVSQSPSNKVTEKGKDVELRCDPISGHTALYWYRQSLGQGLEFLIYFQGNSAPDKSGLPSDRFSAERTGGSVSTLTIQRTQQEDSAVYLCASSLGGQGPEGYTFGSGTRLTVV.

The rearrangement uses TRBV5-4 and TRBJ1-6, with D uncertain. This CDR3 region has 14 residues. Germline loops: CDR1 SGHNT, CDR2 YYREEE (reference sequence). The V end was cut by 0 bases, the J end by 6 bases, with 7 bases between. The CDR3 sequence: CASSLDSFNSPLHF. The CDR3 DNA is TGTGCCAGCAGCTTGGACTCTTTTAATTCACCCCTCCACTTT.

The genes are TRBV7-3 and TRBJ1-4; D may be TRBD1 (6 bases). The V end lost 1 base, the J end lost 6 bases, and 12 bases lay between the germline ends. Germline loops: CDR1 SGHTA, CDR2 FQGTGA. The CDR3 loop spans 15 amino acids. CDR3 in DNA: TGTGCCAGCAGCTTAAACGGGGGGGCTGATGAAAAACTGTTTTTT. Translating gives CASSLNGGADEKLFF. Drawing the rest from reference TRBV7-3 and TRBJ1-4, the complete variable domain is GAGVSQTPSNKVTEKGKYVELRCDPISGHTALYWYRQSLGQGPEFLIYFQGTGAADDSGLPNDRFFAVRPEGSVSTLKIQRTERGDSAVYLCASSLNGGADEKLFFGSGTQLSVL.

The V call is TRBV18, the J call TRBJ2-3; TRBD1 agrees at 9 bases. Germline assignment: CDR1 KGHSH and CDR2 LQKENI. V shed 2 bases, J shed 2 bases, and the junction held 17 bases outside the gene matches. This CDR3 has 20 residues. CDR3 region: CASSPRPSETGGRNTDTQYF. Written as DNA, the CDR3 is TGTGCCAGCTCACCAAGGCCGTCCGAGACAGGGGGGCGAAACACAGATACGCAGTATTTT. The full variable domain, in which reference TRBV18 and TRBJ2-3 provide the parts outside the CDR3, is NAGVMQNPRHLVRRRGQEARLRCSPMKGHSHVYWYRQLPEEGLKFMVYLQKENIIDESGMPKERFSAEFPKEGPSILRIQQVVRGDSAAYFCASSPRPSETGGRNTDTQYFGPGTRLTVL.

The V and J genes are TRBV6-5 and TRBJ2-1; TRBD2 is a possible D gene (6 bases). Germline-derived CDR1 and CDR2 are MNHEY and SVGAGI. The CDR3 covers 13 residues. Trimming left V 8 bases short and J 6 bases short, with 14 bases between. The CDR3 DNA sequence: TGTGCCAGCCGCGGGATGGGGTCCAATGAGCAGTTCTTC. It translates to CASRGMGSNEQFF.

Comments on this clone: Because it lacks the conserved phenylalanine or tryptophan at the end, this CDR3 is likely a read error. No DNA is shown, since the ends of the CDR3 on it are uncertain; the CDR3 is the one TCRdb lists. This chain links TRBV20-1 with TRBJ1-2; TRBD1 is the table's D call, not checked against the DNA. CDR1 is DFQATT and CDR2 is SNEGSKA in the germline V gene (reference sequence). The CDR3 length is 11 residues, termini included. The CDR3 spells CSASRTAQRLY.

The CDR3 is CASRPPGTNEKLFF. As DNA, the CDR3 is TGTGCCAGCAGGCCACCTGGGACCAATGAAAAACTGTTTTTT. V gene TRBV6-1 combines with J gene TRBJ1-4, with D possibly TRBD1 on 5 matching bases. The V gene's germline CDR1 is MNHNS and CDR2 SASEGT. The CDR3 covers 14 residues. Trimming left V 6 bases short and J 5 bases short, with 13 bases between.

CDR3 region: CASRPSGAGSYNEQFF. The CDR3 bases are TGTGCCAGCAGACCTAGCGGAGCCGGCTCCTACAATGAGCAGTTCTTC. V is TRBV5-4 and J is TRBJ2-1, with TRBD2 matching over 7 bases. The CDR3 loop spans 16 amino acids. V lost 5 bases, J lost 0 bases, and 8 bases stayed unmatched. Germline CDR1 and CDR2: SGHNT and YYREEE (reference sequence).

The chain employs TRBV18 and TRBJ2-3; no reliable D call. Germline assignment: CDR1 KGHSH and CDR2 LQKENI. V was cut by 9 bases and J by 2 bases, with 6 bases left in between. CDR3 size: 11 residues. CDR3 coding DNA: TGTGCCAGTCAGGACACAGATACGCAGTATTTT. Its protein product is CASQDTDTQYF.

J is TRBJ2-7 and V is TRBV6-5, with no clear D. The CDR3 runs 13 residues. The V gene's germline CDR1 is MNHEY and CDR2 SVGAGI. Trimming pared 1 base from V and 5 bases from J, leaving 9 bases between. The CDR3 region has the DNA TGTGCCAGCAGTTACTACAGCTCGGACGAGCAGTACTTC. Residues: CASSYYSSDEQYF.

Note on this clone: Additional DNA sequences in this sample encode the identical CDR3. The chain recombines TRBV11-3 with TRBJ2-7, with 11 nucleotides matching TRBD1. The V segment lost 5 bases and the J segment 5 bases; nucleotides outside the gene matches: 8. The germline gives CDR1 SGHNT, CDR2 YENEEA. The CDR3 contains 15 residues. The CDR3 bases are TGTGCCAGCAGCCTAGGAGGACAGGGGGCGAACGAGCAGTACTTC. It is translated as CASSLGGQGANEQYF. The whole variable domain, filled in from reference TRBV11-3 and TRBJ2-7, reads EAGVVQSPRYKIIEKKQPVAFWCNPISGHNTLYWYLQNLGQGPELLIRYENEEAVDDSQLPKDRFSAERLKGVDSTLKIQPAELGDSAVYLCASSLGGQGANEQYFGPGTRLTVT.

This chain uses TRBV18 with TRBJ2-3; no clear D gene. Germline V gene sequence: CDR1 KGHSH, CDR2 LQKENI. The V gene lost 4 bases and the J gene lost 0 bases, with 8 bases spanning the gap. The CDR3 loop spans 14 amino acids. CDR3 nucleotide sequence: TGTGCCAGCTCACGCAGGATCAGCACAGATACGCAGTATTTT. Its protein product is CASSRRISTDTQYF. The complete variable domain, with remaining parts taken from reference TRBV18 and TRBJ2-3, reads NAGVMQNPRHLVRRRGQEARLRCSPMKGHSHVYWYRQLPEEGLKFMVYLQKENIIDESGMPKERFSAEFPKEGPSILRIQQVVRGDSAAYFCASSRRISTDTQYFGPGTRLTVL.

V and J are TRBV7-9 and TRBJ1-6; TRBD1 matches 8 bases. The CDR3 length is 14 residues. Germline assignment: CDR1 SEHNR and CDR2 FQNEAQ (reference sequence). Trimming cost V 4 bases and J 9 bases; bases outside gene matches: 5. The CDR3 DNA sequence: TGTGCCAGCAGCTCATGGACAGGGAGTTCACCCCTCCACTTT. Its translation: CASSSWTGSSPLHF.

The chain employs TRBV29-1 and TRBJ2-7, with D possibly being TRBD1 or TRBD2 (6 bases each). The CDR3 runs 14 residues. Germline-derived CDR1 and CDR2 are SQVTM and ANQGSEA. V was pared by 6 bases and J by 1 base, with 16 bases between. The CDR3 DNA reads TGCAGCGTCGGGGGACAAATGAGTTCCTACGAGCAGTACTTC. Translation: CSVGGQMSSYEQYF.

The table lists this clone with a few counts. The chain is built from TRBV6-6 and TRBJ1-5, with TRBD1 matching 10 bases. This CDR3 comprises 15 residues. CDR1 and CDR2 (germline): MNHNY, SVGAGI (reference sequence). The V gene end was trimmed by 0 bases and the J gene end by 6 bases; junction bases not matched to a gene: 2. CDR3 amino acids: CASSYSGTGVQPQHF. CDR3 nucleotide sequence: TGTGCCAGCAGTTACTCGGGGACAGGGGTTCAGCCCCAGCATTTT.

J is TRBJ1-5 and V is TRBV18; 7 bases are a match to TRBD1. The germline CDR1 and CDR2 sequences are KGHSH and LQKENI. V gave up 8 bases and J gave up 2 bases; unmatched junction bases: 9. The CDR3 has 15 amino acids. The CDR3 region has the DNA TGTGCCAGCGCACTTACAGGGGAGGGCAATCAGCCCCAGCATTTT. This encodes CASALTGEGNQPQHF.

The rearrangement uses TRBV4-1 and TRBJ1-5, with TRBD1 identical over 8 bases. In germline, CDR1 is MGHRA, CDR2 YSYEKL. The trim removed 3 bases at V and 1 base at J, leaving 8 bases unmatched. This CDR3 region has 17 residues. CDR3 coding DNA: TGCGCCAGCAGCCATTCGACAGGGGAGCGAAGCAATCAGCCCCAGCATTTT. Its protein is CASSHSTGERSNQPQHF.